This T cell receptor (beta chain) was recovered during a study of T-cell reconstitution after alpha-beta-depleted transplantation in children. The authors prepared the TCRbeta library with unique molecular identifiers. TCRdb recomputed calls from the PCR reads with MiXCR, one row per CDR3 protein. The table records 70,000 to 95,000 distinct CDR3 sequences, 15% to 18% of them present only once. This sequence was found in a male patient under 10 years old who had a stem cell transplant for acute lymphoblastic leukemia, so the T cells may come from the graft donor. Sequencing used PBMCs, mostly from graft donor cells, obtained 180 days after TCRalphabeta/CD19-depleted stem cell transplant.

CDR3 nucleotides: TGTGCCAGCGGAATGCGTAAGGGCCTTATCGCTTGGAATCAGCCCCAGCATTTT. Amino acid sequence: CASGMRKGLIAWNQPQHF. J is TRBJ1-5 and V is TRBV12-3 or TRBV12-4; the D is unclear. Trimming pared 8 bases from V and 4 bases from J, leaving 27 bases between. The CDR3 covers 18 residues.